These 4 T cell receptor beta chains came from one sample sequenced in a study of CD8+CD57+ T cells in acquired aplastic anemia (dated by TCRdb to the late 2010s). The instrument given in TCRdb is Illumina HiSeq 2000. TCR beta VDJ combination and CDR3 sequence profiling used genomic DNA as the template. The raw public reads went through TCRdb reprocessing: fastp at Q25, MiXCR clone calling, in-frame beta chains kept. For every CDR3 protein sequence, its rows merge into one entry that carries the most common genes and DNA. The sample table contains about 70,000 distinct CDR3 sequences; only one count was recorded for approximately 51% of them. The top ten constitute around 8.8% of the sample. The specimen sequenced was sorted CD4+, CD8+, or CD8+CD57+ T cells (not recorded which) from PBMCs. The receptors stem from a human donor in good health, serving as a control.

The V call is TRBV29-1, the J call TRBJ1-1; D is unresolved. V gave up 3 bases and J gave up 3 bases, with 11 bases separating them. This CDR3 is built from 13 residues. CDR1 is SQVTM, CDR2 ANQGSEA, per germline. CDR3 amino acids: CSVEGTEDTEAFF. CDR3 bases: TGCAGCGTTGAGGGAACAGAGGACACTGAAGCTTTCTTT.

The V and J genes are TRBV5-1 and TRBJ1-2; D possibly corresponds to TRBD1 (6 bases). V was clipped by 0 bases and J by 7 bases, with 13 bases between them. This CDR3 contains 14 residues. Germline CDR1 is SGHRS and CDR2 is YFSETQ. The CDR3 coding sequence is TGCGCCAGCAGCTTGGAACAGGGCTCCGGTGGCTACACCTTC. It encodes CASSLEQGSGGYTF.

This clonotype was observed a handful of times. The V gene is TRBV20-1, the J gene TRBJ1-4; D possibly corresponds to TRBD1 (6 bases). The germline gives CDR1 DFQATT, CDR2 SNEGSKA (reference sequence). This CDR3 contains 12 residues. Trimming took 3 bases from V and 6 from J, leaving 8 bases between them. In nucleotides, the CDR3 is TGCAGTGCTAGTTACAGGGATGAAAAACTGTTTTTT. Its protein product is CSASYRDEKLFF.

This chain uses TRBV2 with TRBJ2-7; 8 bases fit TRBD1. CDR1 is SNHLY and CDR2 is FYNNEI in the germline V gene. V lost 6 bases and J lost 1; bases outside the gene matches: 5. The CDR3 extends over 14 amino acids. The DNA for the CDR3 is TGTGCCAGCAGGACAGGGGCGATTTCCTACGAGCAGTACTTC. Its translation: CASRTGAISYEQYF.